This is a list of T cell receptor beta chains from one sample in a study of blood T cell repertoires in COVID-19. Using immunoSEQ multiplex PCR, the repertoire was profiled, and TCRdb retains in-frame clones only, with some absent. The table lists about 40,000 clones, roughly 80% of them singletons, with 25% to 35% in the top ten. The source material was peripheral blood. The receptor set was obtained from a woman in her 70s with acute or convalescent COVID-19. CDR3s include the opening cysteine and the closing phenylalanine or tryptophan. The order of the fields is J gene, clone size, V gene, D gene, CDR3 DNA, CDR3 protein. D genes are given only for firm matches. Size is omitted from some rows. Given values are once, few, many or a class for expanded clones.

TRBJ2-7 few TRBV5-4 TRBD2 TGTGCCAGCAGCTTCGTCGGACTAGCGGAGACCTACGAGCAGTACTTC CASSFVGLAETYEQYF
TRBJ1-4 . TRBV9 . TGTGCCAGCAGCGTAGCGGGGTTCGGGCCTAATGAAAAACTGTTTTTT CASSVAGFGPNEKLFF
TRBJ1-2 . TRBV5-1 TRBD1 TGCGCCAGCAGCGGGACAGGGGCTGCTAACTATGGCTACACCTTC CASSGTGAANYGYTF
TRBJ2-2 . TRBV6-5 TRBD2 TGTGCCGCCAGGGAGCGGGATCGGGCCGGGGAGCTGTTTTTT CAARERDRAGELFF
TRBJ1-6 . TRBV19 . TGTGCCAGTACCCAAGGGGATTCACCCCTCCACTTT CASTQGDSPLHF
TRBJ2-5 . TRBV7-2 . TGTGCCAGCAGCTCCCTTGGAGTGCGCTCCGCCGGAGAGACCCAGTACTTC CASSSLGVRSAGETQYF
TRBJ2-1 few TRBV7-2 TRBD1 TGTGCCAGCAGCTGGACAGGGCCGTCCTACAATGAGCAGTTCTTC CASSWTGPSYNEQFF
TRBJ1-1 . TRBV15 . TGTGCCACCAGCAGAGATTGGAGGAACACTGAAGCTTTCTTT CATSRDWRNTEAFF
TRBJ1-3 . TRBV5-6 TRBD1 TGTGCCAGCAGCACAGGCCCGACAGGGACTGGAAACACCATATATTTT CASSTGPTGTGNTIYF
TRBJ2-1 . TRBV6-6 . TGTGCCAGCAGTTACGACAGGATGGGGAATGAGCAGTTCTTC CASSYDRMGNEQFF
TRBJ1-4 . TRBV30 TRBD1 TGTGCCTGGAGAGACAGGGGTGGTGAAAAACTGTTTTTT CAWRDRGGEKLFF
TRBJ2-7 few TRBV6-6 TRBD2 TGTGCCAGCAGTTTGCGGGAGGGAAGTAAGGAGCAGTACTTC CASSLREGSKEQYF
TRBJ1-2 . TRBV27 TRBD1 TGTGCCAGCAGTCCCAATACAGGGGCTAACTATGGCTACACCTTC CASSPNTGANYGYTF
TRBJ1-5 . TRBV19 TRBD1 TGTGCCAGTAGCGGGGACAGACTAAATCAGCCCCAGCATTTT CASSGDRLNQPQHF
TRBJ1-3 few TRBV6-6 . TGTGCCAGCAGTTACATTCAGGGATCCTCTGGAAACACCATATATTTT CASSYIQGSSGNTIYF
TRBJ1-1 . TRBV3-1/TRBV3-2 . TGTGCCAGCAGCCAAGCATCTAGGGGTCTGATGAACACTGAAGCTTTCTTT CASSQASRGLMNTEAFF
TRBJ1-5 . TRBV27 . TGTGCCAGCAGTTCCTGGGCTGGGAGCAATCAGCCCCAGCATTTT CASSSWAGSNQPQHF
TRBJ1-3 . TRBV9 . TGTGCCAGCAGCTCGAGGAGCTCTGGAAACACCATATATTTT CASSSRSSGNTIYF
TRBJ1-5 few TRBV19 TRBD1 TGTGCCAGTAGTATAGATCAGGGACAGGGGAATCAGCCCCAGCATTTT CASSIDQGQGNQPQHF
TRBJ2-7 . TRBV6-5 . TGTGCCAGTCACACAGTAGTCCGGGGGTACGAGCAGTACTTC CASHTVVRGYEQYF
TRBJ1-1 . TRBV5-1 . TGCGCCAGCAGCTTGGCCGGGAGGGACACTGAAGCTTTCTTT CASSLAGRDTEAFF
TRBJ1-2 . TRBV6-2/TRBV6-3 . TGTGCCAGCAGTTACTCCTACGGAGGACGCTACACCTTC CASSYSYGGRYTF
TRBJ2-7 . TRBV10-3 . TGTGCCATCAGAAGTATGACAGGTACCTACGAGCAGTACTTC CAIRSMTGTYEQYF
TRBJ1-2 . TRBV5-1 . TGCGCCAGCAGCTTGGACAGGGAAATTCCTAACTATGGCTACACCTTC CASSLDREIPNYGYTF
TRBJ1-1 . TRBV4-2 TRBD1 TGTGCCAGCAGCCCGCCGGGACAGCGGAGGGACACTGAAGCTTTCTTT CASSPPGQRRDTEAFF
TRBJ2-2 once TRBV3-1/TRBV3-2 TRBD1 TGTGCCAGCAGCCTGGGACAGGGAGAGGCCGGGGAGCTGTTTTTT CASSLGQGEAGELFF
TRBJ1-2 . TRBV4-2 . TGTGCCAGCAGCCAAGTCGGCGGGGCGTTCTATGGCTACACCTTC CASSQVGGAFYGYTF
TRBJ1-1 . TRBV9 . TGTGCCAGCAGCGTAGCTGGGGCCACTGAAGCTTTCTTT CASSVAGATEAFF
TRBJ1-5 . TRBV7-2 TRBD1 TGTGCCAGCAGCATACAGGGGCTGTATAGCAATCAGCCCCAGCATTTT CASSIQGLYSNQPQHF
TRBJ2-3 many TRBV7-9 . TGTGCCAGCAGCCCACCGGCCCCTAGCAGAGACACAGATACGCAGTATTTT CASSPPAPSRDTDTQYF
TRBJ1-2 . TRBV5-5 TRBD1 TGTGCCAGCAGCTTGACAGGGGAGGATGGCTACACCTTC CASSLTGEDGYTF
TRBJ2-1 . TRBV28 TRBD1 TGTGCCAGCAGCGTCAGGGACAGGGCTAACAATGAGCAGTTCTTC CASSVRDRANNEQFF
TRBJ1-3 . TRBV28 . TGTGCCAGCAGTTTAGAGCGGCAGCCCGGGAACACCATATATTTT CASSLERQPGNTIYF
TRBJ2-2 few TRBV6-4 . TGTGCCAGCAGCCCCGAGGGCGGGGAGCTGTTTTTT CASSPEGGELFF
TRBJ2-1 . TRBV28 . TGTGCCAGCAGCCCCCTGTCTTGGGGGGTCCACAATGAGCAGTTCTTC CASSPLSWGVHNEQFF
TRBJ2-1 . TRBV29-1 . TGCAGCGTTTCTCCACGGAATGAGCAGTTCTTC CSVSPRNEQFF
TRBJ1-2 . TRBV20-1 . TGCAGTGCTAGTCACTTCGGACAGTTAGGGGGCTACACCTTC CSASHFGQLGGYTF
TRBJ1-2 . TRBV3-1/TRBV3-2 TRBD1 TGTGCCAGCAGCCAAGGGGACAGGGTGCTAGGCTACACCTTC CASSQGDRVLGYTF
TRBJ2-2 . TRBV27 . TGTGCCAGCAGTTTCCAGACAGGGAACACCGGGGAGCTGTTTTTT CASSFQTGNTGELFF
TRBJ2-1 . TRBV7-2 . TGTGCCAGCAGCCCCAACCCTTGGGGCGAGCAGTTCTTC CASSPNPWGEQFF
TRBJ1-5 . TRBV29-1 TRBD1 TGCAGCGCTGGGACAGCTCGCAATCAGCCCCAGCATTTT CSAGTARNQPQHF
TRBJ1-3 . TRBV11-2 . TGTGCCAGCAGCGAGGACAGCCACTCTGGAAACACCATATATTTT CASSEDSHSGNTIYF
TRBJ2-1 . TRBV7-3 TRBD1 TGTGCCAGCAGCTTAGGGGGACAGCCCCGGGGTAACAATGAGCAGTTCTTC CASSLGGQPRGNNEQFF
TRBJ1-2 . TRBV28 . TGTGCCAGCAGCGCCAGGATCTATGGCTACACCTTC CASSARIYGYTF
TRBJ2-3 . TRBV19 TRBD2 TGTGCCAGTAGTAAGCGGGACCCCACAGATACGCAGTATTTT CASSKRDPTDTQYF
TRBJ2-1 . TRBV18 . TGTGCCAGCTCACCCTTGGATGCCCCGGGGGATGAGCAGTTCTTC CASSPLDAPGDEQFF
TRBJ1-5 . TRBV2 . TGTGCCAGCAGTCGTTCCGGGACACAAAAAGGACGGCCCCAGCATTTT CASSRSGTQKGRPQHF
TRBJ2-5 once TRBV4-1 TRBD2 TGCGCCAGCAGCCAAGGACTAGCGGGAATCCAAGAGACCCAGTACTTC CASSQGLAGIQETQYF
TRBJ2-7 . TRBV30 . TGTGCCTGGAGTGTACAGGGATACGAGCAGTACTTC CAWSVQGYEQYF
TRBJ2-7 . TRBV18 TRBD2 TGTGCCAGCTCGCCCTCGGGAGGGACCTACGAGCAGTACTTC CASSPSGGTYEQYF
TRBJ1-1 . TRBV6-5 TRBD1 TGTGCCACCCGGGACAGACAGAACACTGAAGCTTTCTTT CATRDRQNTEAFF